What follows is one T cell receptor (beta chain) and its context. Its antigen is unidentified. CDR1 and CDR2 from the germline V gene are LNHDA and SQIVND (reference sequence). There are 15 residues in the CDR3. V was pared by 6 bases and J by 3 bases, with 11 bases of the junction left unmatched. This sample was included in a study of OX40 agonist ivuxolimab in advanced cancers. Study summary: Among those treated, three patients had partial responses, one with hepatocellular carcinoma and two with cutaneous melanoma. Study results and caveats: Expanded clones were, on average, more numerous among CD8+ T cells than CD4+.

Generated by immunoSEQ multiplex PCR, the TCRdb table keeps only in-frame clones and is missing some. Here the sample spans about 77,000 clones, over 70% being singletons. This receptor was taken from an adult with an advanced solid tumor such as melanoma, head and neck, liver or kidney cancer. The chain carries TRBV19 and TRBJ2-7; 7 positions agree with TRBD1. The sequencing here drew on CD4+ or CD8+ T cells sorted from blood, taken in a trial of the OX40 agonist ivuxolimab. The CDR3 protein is CASSPLTGADYEQYF. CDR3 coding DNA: TGTGCCAGTAGCCCCCTAACAGGGGCCGACTACGAGCAGTACTTC.